This T cell receptor beta chain stems from a study of OX40 agonist ivuxolimab in advanced cancers. Whole-study findings and limits: Blood T cells, both CD4+ and CD8+, expanded clonally by week 6 at 0.1 to 3.0 mg/kg.

TCRdb's copy holds only in-frame clones and misses some; the assay was immunoSEQ multiplex PCR. This sample has about 100,000 clones, with under 85% found just once. Germline assignment: CDR1 MGHRA and CDR2 YSYEKL. The CDR3 covers 15 residues. V was pared by 4 bases and J by 2 bases, with 15 bases between. As for this clone: Antigen unknown.

Specimen: CD4+ or CD8+ T cells sorted from blood, collected in a trial of the OX40 agonist ivuxolimab. The chain joins TRBV4-1 to TRBJ2-7; D might be TRBD2 (5 bases). The sequence was collected from an adult with an advanced solid tumor such as melanoma, head and neck, liver or kidney cancer. In nucleotides, the CDR3 is TGCGCCAGCAGCCTTGCAGACTACCAAACCTACGAGCAGTACTTC. As protein: CASSLADYQTYEQYF.